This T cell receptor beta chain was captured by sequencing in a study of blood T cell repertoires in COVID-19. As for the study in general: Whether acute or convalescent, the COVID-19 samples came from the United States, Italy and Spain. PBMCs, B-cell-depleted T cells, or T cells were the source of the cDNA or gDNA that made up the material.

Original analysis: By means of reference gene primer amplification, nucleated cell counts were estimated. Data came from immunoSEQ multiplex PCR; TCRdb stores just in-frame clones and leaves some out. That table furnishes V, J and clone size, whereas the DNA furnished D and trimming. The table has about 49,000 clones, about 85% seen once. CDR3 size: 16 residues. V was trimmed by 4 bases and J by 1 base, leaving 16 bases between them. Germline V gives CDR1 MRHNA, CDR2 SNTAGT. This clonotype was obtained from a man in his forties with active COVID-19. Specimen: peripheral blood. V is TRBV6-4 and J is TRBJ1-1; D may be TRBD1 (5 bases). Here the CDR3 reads CASSVAGGEANTEAFF. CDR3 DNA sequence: TGTGCCAGCAGTGTCGCCGGAGGGGAGGCGAACACTGAAGCTTTCTTT.